One T cell receptor beta chain is described in this entry. This clonotype appeared many times. What antigen it recognizes has not been identified. The input lacks base qualities; no much larger clone sits a single base away. Reading the germline V gene gives CDR1 ENHRY and CDR2 SYGVKD. Counted from cysteine to phenylalanine, this CDR3 has 14 amino acids. Only the CDR3 portion is preserved as DNA: 42 bases, with reading frame beginning at the first base. The V end loses 11 bases and the J end loses 1 base, and a stretch of 15 bases separates them. According to the study, the label for this sample's time point signals: pre-sensitization, week 0. The label giving this sample's treatment or condition can be read as: therapeutic diphenylcyclopropenone sensitization with weekly scalp DPC. Blood at each patch-test visit was drawn before the patch test was applied. Patients were eligible if aged 18 to 70, diagnosed with alopecia and judged suitable for DPC therapy, and pregnant patients were excluded. Total RNA was extracted from unfractionated whole blood that had been collected in Tempus Blood RNA tubes.

The method behind the library was RACE. TCRdb lists the instrument as NextSeq 500. During library preparation, unique molecular identifiers were attached to individual cDNA molecules so that TCRs could be counted in a quantitative, reproducible way. For every blood RNA sample, sequencing covered both the TCR alpha and TCR beta chains. The paper's processing steps were these. A median of about 89,000 TCRs per sample was observed, with a range of roughly 23,224 to 750,000. V, J and CDR3 annotation of the TCR reads was carried out using the Decombinator software suite. To make PS versus PT1 abundance plots, every sample was subsampled to the same number of TCRs (28,000). Expanded TCRs were defined as absent before sensitization and observed at least eight times at the 2-week time point. TCRdb's own reprocessing of the public reads used fastp at Q25 and MiXCR and kept productive beta chains. Every entry covers one CDR3 protein and lists the most common genes and DNA from its rows. None of the V and J calls come from the authors' own analysis; TCRdb made them. For this sample the table gives roughly 380,000 distinct CDR3 sequences, of which roughly 5.3% were detected only once. The ten largest make up 2% to 3% of the sample.

This specimen comes from a study of human T cells and chemical hapten exposure (dated by TCRdb to about 2021). As for the study more broadly: For sensitization, 2% DPC in acetone was applied to a roughly 2 cm by roughly 2 cm area of upper inner arm skin. Weekly therapeutic DPC doses were additionally applied to the scalp of patients throughout the roughly 23-week study period. For TCR sequencing, blood came from about 28 alopecia patients at anywhere from one to four time points (pre-sensitization, 2, 6 and 24 weeks). Peripheral blood TCR repertoire changes were tracked in vivo in alopecia patients during primary and secondary sensitization to the hapten diphenylcyclopropenone (DPC). Patient blood was sampled pre-sensitization (week 0) and at 2, 6 and about 24 weeks after DPC sensitization. Patch tests used Finn chambers with 0.01% DPC on the upper back, scored after 6 days by International Contact Dermatitis Research Group standards. Libraries were combined into a pool for sequencing, and differences in TCR yield between samples came mainly from small differences in library volumes within the pool. Alopecia areata with under or over 50% scalp involvement, alopecia totalis and alopecia universalis were represented in the patient cohort, which was mostly female.

Broader findings and caveats from the paper: A positive correlation was found between the number of PT1 expanded TCRs and patch test score, with significance reached at thresholds 8, 16 and 32 but not 4. The number of TCRs above 1 in 1000 frequency did not change with DPC sensitization; there was no evidence of global repertoire structure alterations. All patients had alopecia, a presumed autoimmune disease, so their immune response might differ from that of healthy individuals. Repeated subsampling changed both the strength of the expansion versus patch-test correlation and the threshold at which the correlation became significant. Compared with pre-sensitization or healthy control sets, expanded TCRs formed significantly more large CDR3 similarity clusters, which is consistent with antigen-driven responses.

The clonotype originates from a woman aged 50 to 65 with alopecia areata. Some clones in this sample may be carry-over from other donors' samples. Recombination joined TRBV10-3 with TRBJ1-5, with a tentative D gene TRBD1 over 6 matching bases. The sample here was whole blood, taken in connection with sensitization to the hapten diphenylcyclopropenone (DPC). The nucleotide sequence reads as follows: TGTGCCGTCGCAGGGACATGGAGCAATCAGCCCCAGCATTTT. Protein translation: CAVAGTWSNQPQHF.